This T cell receptor (beta chain) was sequenced for a study of control samples from healthy donors and cancer patients. Profiled with immunoSEQ multiplex PCR; TCRdb holds only in-frame clones, not every one. This sample carries around 140,000 clones, 90% to 95% of them seen once, and the ten largest clones take over 10%. The clonotype was recovered from a middle-aged man in good health. Source material: blood.

The CDR3 sequence is CATSTGDPLKPLHF. The CDR3 nucleotides read TGTGCCACCAGCACCGGGGACCCCCTCAAACCCCTCCACTTT. This chain joins TRBV15 and TRBJ1-6, with TRBD1 as a possible D gene (5 bases). The CDR3 sequence is 14 residues long. The V gene lost 4 bases and the J gene lost 12 bases, with 16 bases spanning the gap. Germline CDR1 is LNHNV and CDR2 is YYDKDF (reference sequence).